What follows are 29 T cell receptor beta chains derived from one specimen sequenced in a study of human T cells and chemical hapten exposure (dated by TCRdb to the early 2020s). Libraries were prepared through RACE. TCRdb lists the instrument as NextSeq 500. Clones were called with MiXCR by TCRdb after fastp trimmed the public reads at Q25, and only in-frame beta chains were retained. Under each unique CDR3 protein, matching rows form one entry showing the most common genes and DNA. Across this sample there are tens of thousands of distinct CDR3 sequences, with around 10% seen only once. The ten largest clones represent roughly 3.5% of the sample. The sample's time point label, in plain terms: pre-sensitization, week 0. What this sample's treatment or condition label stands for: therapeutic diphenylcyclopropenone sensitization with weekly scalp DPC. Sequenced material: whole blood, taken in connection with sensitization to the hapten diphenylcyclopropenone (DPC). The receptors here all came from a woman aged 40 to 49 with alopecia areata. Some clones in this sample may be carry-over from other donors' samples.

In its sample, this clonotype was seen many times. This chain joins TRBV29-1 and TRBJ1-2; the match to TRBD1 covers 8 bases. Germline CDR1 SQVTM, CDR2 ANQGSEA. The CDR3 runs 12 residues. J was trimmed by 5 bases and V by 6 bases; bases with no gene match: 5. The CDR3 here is CSVDRAGYGYTF. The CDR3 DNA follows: TGCAGCGTGGACAGGGCCGGGTATGGCTACACCTTC.

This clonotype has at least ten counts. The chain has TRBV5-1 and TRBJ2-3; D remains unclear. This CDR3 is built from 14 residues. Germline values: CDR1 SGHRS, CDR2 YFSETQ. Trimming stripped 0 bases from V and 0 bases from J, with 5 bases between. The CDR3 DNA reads TGCGCCAGCAGCTTGGAGTGGAGCACAGATACGCAGTATTTT. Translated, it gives CASSLEWSTDTQYF.

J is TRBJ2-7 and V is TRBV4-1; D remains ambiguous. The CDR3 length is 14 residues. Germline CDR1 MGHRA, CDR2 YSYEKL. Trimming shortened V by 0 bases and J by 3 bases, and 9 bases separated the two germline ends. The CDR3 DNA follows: TGCGCCAGCAGCCAAGATCGGCGGTTCTACGAGCAGTACTTC. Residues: CASSQDRRFYEQYF.

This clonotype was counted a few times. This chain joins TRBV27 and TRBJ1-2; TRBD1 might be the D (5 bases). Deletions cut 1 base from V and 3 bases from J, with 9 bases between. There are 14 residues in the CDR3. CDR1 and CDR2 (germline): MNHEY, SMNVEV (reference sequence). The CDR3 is CASSLYGGHYGYTF. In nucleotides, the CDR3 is TGTGCCAGCAGTTTATACGGGGGTCACTATGGCTACACCTTC.

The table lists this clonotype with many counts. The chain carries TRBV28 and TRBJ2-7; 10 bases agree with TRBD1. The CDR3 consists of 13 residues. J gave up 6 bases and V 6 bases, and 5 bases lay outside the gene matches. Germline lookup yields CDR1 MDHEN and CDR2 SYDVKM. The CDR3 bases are TGTGCCAGCAGGGGGGACAGGGGAGGCGAGCAGTACTTC. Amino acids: CASRGDRGGEQYF.

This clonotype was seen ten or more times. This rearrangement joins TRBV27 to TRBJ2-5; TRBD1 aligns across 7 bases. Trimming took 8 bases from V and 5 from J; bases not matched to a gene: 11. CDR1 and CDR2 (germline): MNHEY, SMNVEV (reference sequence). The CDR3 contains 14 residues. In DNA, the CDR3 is TGTGCCAGCCGAAACTACGTGGGACAGGAGACCCAGTACTTC. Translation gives CASRNYVGQETQYF.

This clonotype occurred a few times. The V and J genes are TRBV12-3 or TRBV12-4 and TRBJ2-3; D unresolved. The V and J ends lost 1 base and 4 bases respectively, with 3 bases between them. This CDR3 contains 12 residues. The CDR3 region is CASSLEPDTQYF. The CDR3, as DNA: TGTGCCAGCAGTTTAGAGCCAGATACGCAGTATTTT.

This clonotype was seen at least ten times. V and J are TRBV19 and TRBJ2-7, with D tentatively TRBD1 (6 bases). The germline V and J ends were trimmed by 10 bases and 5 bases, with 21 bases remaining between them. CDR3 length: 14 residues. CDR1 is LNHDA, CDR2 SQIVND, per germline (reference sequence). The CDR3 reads CATSQGWDTHEQYF. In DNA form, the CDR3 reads TGTGCCACCTCCCAAGGCTGGGACACCCACGAGCAGTACTTC. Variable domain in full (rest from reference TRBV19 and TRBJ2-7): DGGITQSPKYLFRKEGQNVTLSCEQNLNHDAMYWYRQDPGQGLRLIYYSQIVNDFQKGDIAEGYSVSREKKESFPLTVTSAQKNPTAFYLCATSQGWDTHEQYFGPGTRLTVT.

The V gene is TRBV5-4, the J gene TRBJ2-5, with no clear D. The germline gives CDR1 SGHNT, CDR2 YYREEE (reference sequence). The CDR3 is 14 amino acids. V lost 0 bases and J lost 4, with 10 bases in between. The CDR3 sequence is CASSLELVGETQYF. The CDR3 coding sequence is TGTGCCAGCAGCTTGGAGTTGGTCGGAGAGACCCAGTACTTC.

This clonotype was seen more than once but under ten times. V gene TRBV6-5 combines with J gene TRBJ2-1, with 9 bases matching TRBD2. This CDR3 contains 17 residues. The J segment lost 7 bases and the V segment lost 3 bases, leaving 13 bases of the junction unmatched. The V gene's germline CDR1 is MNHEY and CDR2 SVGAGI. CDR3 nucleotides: TGTGCCAGCAGTTATCCCCCGAGCGGGGGGATAGGGAATGAGCAGTTCTTC. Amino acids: CASSYPPSGGIGNEQFF.

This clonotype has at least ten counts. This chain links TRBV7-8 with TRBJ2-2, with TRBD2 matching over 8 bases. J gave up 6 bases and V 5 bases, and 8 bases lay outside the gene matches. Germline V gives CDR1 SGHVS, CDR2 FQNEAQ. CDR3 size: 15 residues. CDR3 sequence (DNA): TGTGCCAGCAGCCAACGCGGGGGGTCCCCCGGGGAGCTGTTTTTT. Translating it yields CASSQRGGSPGELFF.

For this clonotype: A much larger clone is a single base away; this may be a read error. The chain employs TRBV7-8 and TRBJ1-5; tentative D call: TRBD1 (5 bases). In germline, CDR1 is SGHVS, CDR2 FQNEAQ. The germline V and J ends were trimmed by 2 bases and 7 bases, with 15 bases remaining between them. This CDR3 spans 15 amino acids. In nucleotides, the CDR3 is TGTGCCAGCAGCTTATGGTCAGGGTTCGAACAGCCCCAGCATTTT. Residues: CASSLWSGFEQPQHF.

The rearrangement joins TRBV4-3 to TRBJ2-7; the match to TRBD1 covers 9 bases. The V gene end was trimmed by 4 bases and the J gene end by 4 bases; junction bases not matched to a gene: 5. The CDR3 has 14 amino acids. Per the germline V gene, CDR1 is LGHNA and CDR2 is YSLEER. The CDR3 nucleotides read TGCGCCAGCAGCCGGGTACAGGGGGCTTACGAGCAGTACTTC. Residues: CASSRVQGAYEQYF.

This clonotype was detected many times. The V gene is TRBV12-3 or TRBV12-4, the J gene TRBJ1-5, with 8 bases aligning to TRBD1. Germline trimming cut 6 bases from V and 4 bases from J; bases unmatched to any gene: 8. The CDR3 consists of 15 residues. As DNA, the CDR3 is TGTGCCAGCAGCCAACAGGGACAGGAGAATCAGCCCCAGCATTTT. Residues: CASSQQGQENQPQHF.

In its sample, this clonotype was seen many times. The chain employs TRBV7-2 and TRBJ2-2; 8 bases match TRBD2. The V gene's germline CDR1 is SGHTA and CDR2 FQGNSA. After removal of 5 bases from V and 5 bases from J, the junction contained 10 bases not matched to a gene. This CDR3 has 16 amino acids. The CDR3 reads CASSTVSGGWTGELFF. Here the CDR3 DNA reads TGTGCCAGCAGCACCGTCAGCGGGGGTTGGACCGGGGAGCTGTTTTTT.

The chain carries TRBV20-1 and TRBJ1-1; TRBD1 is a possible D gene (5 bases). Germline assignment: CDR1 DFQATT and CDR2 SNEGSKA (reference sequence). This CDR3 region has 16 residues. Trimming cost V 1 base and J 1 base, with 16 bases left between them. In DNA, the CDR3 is TGCAGTGCTAGAGTGATCGGGGGAAGGGAGAACACTGAAGCTTTCTTT. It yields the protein CSARVIGGRENTEAFF.

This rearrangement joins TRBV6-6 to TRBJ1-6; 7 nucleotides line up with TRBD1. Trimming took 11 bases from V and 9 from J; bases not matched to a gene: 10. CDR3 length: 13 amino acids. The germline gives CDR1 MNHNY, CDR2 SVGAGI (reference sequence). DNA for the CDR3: TGTGCCCTGAGAGCACAGGGGCGTTCACCCCTCCACTTT. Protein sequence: CALRAQGRSPLHF.

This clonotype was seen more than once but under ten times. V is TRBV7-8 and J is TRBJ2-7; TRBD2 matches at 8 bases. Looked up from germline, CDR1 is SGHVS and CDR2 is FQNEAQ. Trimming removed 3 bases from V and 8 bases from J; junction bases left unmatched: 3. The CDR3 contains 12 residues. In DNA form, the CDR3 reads TGTGCCAGCAGCTTGGAGCGGGGGAAGCAGTACTTC. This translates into CASSLERGKQYF.

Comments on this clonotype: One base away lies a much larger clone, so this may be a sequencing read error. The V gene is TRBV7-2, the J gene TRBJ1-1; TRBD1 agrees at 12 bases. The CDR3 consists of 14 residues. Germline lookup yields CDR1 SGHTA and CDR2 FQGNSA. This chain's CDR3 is CAGSSTGQGALAFF. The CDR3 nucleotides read TGTGCCGGCAGCTCAACGGGACAGGGGGCGTTGGCTTTCTTT.

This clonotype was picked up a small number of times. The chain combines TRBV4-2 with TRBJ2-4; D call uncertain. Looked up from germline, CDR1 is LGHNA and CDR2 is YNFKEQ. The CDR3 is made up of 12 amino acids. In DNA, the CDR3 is TGTGCTTTAGAGGTCTCCAAAAACATTCAGTACTTC. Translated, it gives CALEVSKNIQYF.

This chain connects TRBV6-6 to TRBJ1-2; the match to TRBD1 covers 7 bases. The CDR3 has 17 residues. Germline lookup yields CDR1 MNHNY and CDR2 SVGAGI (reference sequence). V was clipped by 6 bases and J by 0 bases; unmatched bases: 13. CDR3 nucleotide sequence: TGTGCCAGCAGGGGAACAACCAGGGACAGTTCTAACTATGGCTACACCTTC. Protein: CASRGTTRDSSNYGYTF.

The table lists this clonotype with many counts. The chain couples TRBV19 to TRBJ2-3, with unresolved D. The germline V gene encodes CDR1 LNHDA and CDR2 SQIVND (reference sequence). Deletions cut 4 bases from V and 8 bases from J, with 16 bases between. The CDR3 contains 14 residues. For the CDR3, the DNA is TGTGCCAGTAGTACCCTCCAACCTAGAAGTACGCAGTATTTT. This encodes CASSTLQPRSTQYF.

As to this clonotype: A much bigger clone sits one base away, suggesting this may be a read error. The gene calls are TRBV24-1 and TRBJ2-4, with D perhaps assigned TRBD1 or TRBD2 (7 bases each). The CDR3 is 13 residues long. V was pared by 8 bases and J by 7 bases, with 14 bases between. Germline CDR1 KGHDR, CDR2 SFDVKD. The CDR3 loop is CATTPGGGNIQYF. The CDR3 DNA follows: TGTGCCACCACCCCAGGGGGGGGTAACATTCAGTACTTC.

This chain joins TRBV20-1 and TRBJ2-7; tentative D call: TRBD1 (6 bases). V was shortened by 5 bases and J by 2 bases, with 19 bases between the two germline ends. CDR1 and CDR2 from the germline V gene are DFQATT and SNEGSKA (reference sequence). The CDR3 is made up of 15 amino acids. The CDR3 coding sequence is TGCAGTGCTTACCCGCGGACAGTGGGGCCCTACGAGCAGTACTTC. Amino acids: CSAYPRTVGPYEQYF.

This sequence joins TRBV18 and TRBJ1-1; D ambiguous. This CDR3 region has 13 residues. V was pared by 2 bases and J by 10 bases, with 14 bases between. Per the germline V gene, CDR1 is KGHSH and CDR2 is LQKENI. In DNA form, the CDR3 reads TGTGCCAGCTCACCAGAGGTTGCAGTGAGAGCTTTCTTT. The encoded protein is CASSPEVAVRAFF.

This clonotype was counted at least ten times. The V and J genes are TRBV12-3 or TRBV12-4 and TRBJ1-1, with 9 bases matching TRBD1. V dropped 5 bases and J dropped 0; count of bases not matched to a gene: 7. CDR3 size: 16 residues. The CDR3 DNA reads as TGTGCCAGCAGTCCCGGGACAGGGAGGCTGAACACTGAAGCTTTCTTT. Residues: CASSPGTGRLNTEAFF.

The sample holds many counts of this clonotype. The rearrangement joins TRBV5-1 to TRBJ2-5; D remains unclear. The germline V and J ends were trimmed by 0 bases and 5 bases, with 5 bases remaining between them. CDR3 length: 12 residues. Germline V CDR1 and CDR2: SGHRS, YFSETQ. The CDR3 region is CASSLGYETQYF. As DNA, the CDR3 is TGCGCCAGCAGCTTGGGATACGAGACCCAGTACTTC.

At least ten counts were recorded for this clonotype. CDR3 protein: CASSVDDREEQPQHF. CDR3 DNA sequence: TGTGCCAGCAGCGTAGATGACAGGGAGGAACAGCCCCAGCATTTT. J is TRBJ1-5 and V is TRBV9, with TRBD1 matching over 7 bases. Germline loops: CDR1 SGDLS, CDR2 YYNGEE. This CDR3 is 15 amino acids long. Losses at the gene ends were 0 bases for V and 7 bases for J; bases not matched to a gene: 7.

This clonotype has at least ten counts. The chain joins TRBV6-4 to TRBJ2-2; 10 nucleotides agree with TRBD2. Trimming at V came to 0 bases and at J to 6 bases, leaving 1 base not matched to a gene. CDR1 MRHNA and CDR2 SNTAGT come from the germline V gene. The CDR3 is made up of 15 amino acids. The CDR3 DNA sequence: TGTGCCAGCAGTGACTCAGCGGGGGGGCCCGGGGAGCTGTTTTTT. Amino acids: CASSDSAGGPGELFF.